These T cell receptor beta chains were read from a single sample in a study of blood T cells in healthy people across ages. MiXCR, run by TCRdb on the 5' RACE reads, gives a single entry per CDR3 protein. The table records hundreds of thousands of distinct CDR3 sequences, over 45% of them present only once. The sequencing sample was made of blood. The receptors were sampled from a man aged 55 to 70 in good health. Each CDR3 is given with its conserved first and last residue. Each record gives: J gene, V gene, clone size, D gene, CDR3 protein, CDR3 DNA. A D gene is named only where the DNA matches it firmly. The size of a clone is reported for some rows only, either as once, few or many, or as a class for expanded clones.

J gene: TRBJ2-7; V gene: TRBV27; clone size: NA; D gene: NA; CDR3 protein: CASRPRGSFYEQYF; CDR3 DNA: TGTGCCAGCCGACCCCGGGGTTCGTTCTACGAGCAGTACTTC
J gene: TRBJ2-1; V gene: TRBV5-1; clone size: NA; D gene: TRBD2; CDR3 protein: CASSLALTSGVRNEQFF; CDR3 DNA: TGCGCCAGCAGCTTGGCCCTGACTAGCGGGGTGAGGAATGAGCAGTTCTTC
J gene: TRBJ2-6; V gene: TRBV4-2; clone size: few; D gene: NA; CDR3 protein: CASSREGGQLTGANVLTF; CDR3 DNA: TGTGCCAGCAGCCGGGAAGGGGGGCAACTCACCGGGGCCAACGTCCTGACTTTC
J gene: TRBJ1-6; V gene: TRBV20-1; clone size: NA; D gene: TRBD1; CDR3 protein: CSASPTGVNSPLHF; CDR3 DNA: TGCAGTGCTAGCCCGACAGGGGTTAATTCACCCCTCCACTTT
J gene: TRBJ1-6; V gene: TRBV2; clone size: NA; D gene: NA; CDR3 protein: CASSRQDVNSPLHF; CDR3 DNA: TGTGCCAGCAGTAGACAAGACGTTAATTCACCCCTCCACTTT
J gene: TRBJ2-5; V gene: TRBV21-1; clone size: NA; D gene: NA; CDR3 protein: CASPREGAPGEDEKETQYF; CDR3 DNA: TGTGCCAGCCCTAGGGAAGGGGCCCCTGGAGAAGATGAAAAGGAGACCCAGTACTTC
J gene: TRBJ2-6; V gene: TRBV3-1; clone size: NA; D gene: TRBD1; CDR3 protein: CASSKLPGQGGFSGANVLTF; CDR3 DNA: TGTGCCAGCAGCAAGTTACCCGGACAGGGAGGATTCTCTGGGGCCAACGTCCTGACTTTC
J gene: TRBJ2-5; V gene: TRBV7-2; clone size: NA; D gene: NA; CDR3 protein: CASSLEWQYQETQYF; CDR3 DNA: TGTGCCAGCAGCTTAGAATGGCAGTACCAAGAGACCCAGTACTTC
J gene: TRBJ1-1; V gene: TRBV28; clone size: NA; D gene: TRBD1; CDR3 protein: CASSLTGGKTEAFF; CDR3 DNA: TGTGCCAGCAGTTTAACAGGGGGAAAGACTGAAGCTTTCTTT
J gene: TRBJ2-3; V gene: TRBV24-1; clone size: few; D gene: TRBD2; CDR3 protein: CATRREADTQYF; CDR3 DNA: TGTGCCACCAGGCGGGAGGCAGATACGCAGTATTTT
J gene: TRBJ1-1; V gene: TRBV6-2/TRBV6-3; clone size: NA; D gene: NA; CDR3 protein: CASSLFSGDYTEAFF; CDR3 DNA: TGTGCCAGCAGCCTATTTAGCGGAGATTACACTGAAGCTTTCTTT
J gene: TRBJ1-6; V gene: TRBV10-3; clone size: NA; D gene: TRBD1; CDR3 protein: CAISGTTGQGNSPLHF; CDR3 DNA: TGTGCCATCAGTGGTACGACGGGACAGGGAAATTCACCCCTCCACTTT
J gene: TRBJ2-7; V gene: TRBV29-1; clone size: NA; D gene: NA; CDR3 protein: CSVVSQGSSYEQYF; CDR3 DNA: TGCAGCGTTGTAAGCCAGGGGAGCTCCTACGAGCAGTACTTC
J gene: TRBJ2-1; V gene: TRBV6-1; clone size: NA; D gene: NA; CDR3 protein: CASSARTPISYNEQFF; CDR3 DNA: TGTGCCAGCAGTGCGAGGACCCCAATCTCCTACAATGAGCAGTTCTTC
J gene: TRBJ2-7; V gene: TRBV7-2; clone size: few; D gene: NA; CDR3 protein: CASSLGQLTYEQYF; CDR3 DNA: TGTGCCAGCAGCCTTGGACAGCTAACCTACGAGCAGTACTTC
J gene: TRBJ2-7; V gene: TRBV4-3; clone size: NA; D gene: NA; CDR3 protein: CASSQGGVAGYEQYF; CDR3 DNA: TGCGCCAGCAGCCAAGGGGGAGTTGCGGGCTACGAGCAGTACTTC
J gene: TRBJ2-7; V gene: TRBV5-1; clone size: few; D gene: TRBD1; CDR3 protein: CASSPAGQGTEQYF; CDR3 DNA: TGCGCCAGCAGCCCCGCGGGACAGGGAACCGAGCAGTACTTC
J gene: TRBJ1-2; V gene: TRBV29-1; clone size: few; D gene: NA; CDR3 protein: CSVEDLRGHNGYTF; CDR3 DNA: TGCAGCGTTGAAGATCTACGGGGACATAATGGCTACACCTTC
J gene: TRBJ2-5; V gene: TRBV3-1; clone size: few; D gene: NA; CDR3 protein: CASSQNQGWVNEQYF; CDR3 DNA: TGTGCCAGCAGCCAAAATCAGGGGTGGGTTAATGAGCAGTACTTC
J gene: TRBJ2-3; V gene: TRBV27; clone size: few; D gene: NA; CDR3 protein: CASRPVGALDTQYF; CDR3 DNA: TGTGCCAGCCGCCCAGTTGGGGCTTTGGATACGCAGTATTTT
J gene: TRBJ1-2; V gene: TRBV7-2; clone size: NA; D gene: NA; CDR3 protein: CASSLELNLNYGYTF; CDR3 DNA: TGTGCCAGCAGCTTAGAGCTGAATCTTAACTATGGCTACACCTTC
J gene: TRBJ2-7; V gene: TRBV6-2/TRBV6-3; clone size: few; D gene: TRBD2; CDR3 protein: CASTGTSGRYEQYF; CDR3 DNA: TGTGCCAGCACCGGGACTAGCGGGAGGTACGAGCAGTACTTC
J gene: TRBJ2-5; V gene: TRBV11-2; clone size: few; D gene: TRBD1; CDR3 protein: CASSLFTGVETQYF; CDR3 DNA: TGTGCCAGCAGCTTATTTACAGGGGTCGAGACCCAGTACTTC
J gene: TRBJ1-1; V gene: TRBV7-2; clone size: NA; D gene: NA; CDR3 protein: CASSLSPTTTEAFF; CDR3 DNA: TGCGCCAGCAGCTTAAGTCCCACTACCACTGAAGCTTTCTTT
J gene: TRBJ2-7; V gene: TRBV7-2; clone size: many; D gene: NA; CDR3 protein: CASSLGHPPQYF; CDR3 DNA: TGTGCCAGCAGCTTGGGACATCCACCACAGTACTTC
J gene: TRBJ2-3; V gene: TRBV9; clone size: many; D gene: TRBD1; CDR3 protein: CASSLGTGSDTQYF; CDR3 DNA: TGTGCCAGCAGCCTTGGGACAGGGTCAGATACGCAGTATTTT
J gene: TRBJ2-5; V gene: TRBV5-4; clone size: NA; D gene: NA; CDR3 protein: CASSVPGTPGETQYF; CDR3 DNA: TGTGCCAGCAGCGTGCCCGGGACGCCGGGGGAGACCCAGTACTTC
J gene: TRBJ2-7; V gene: TRBV6-1; clone size: NA; D gene: TRBD1; CDR3 protein: CASGADRVSYEQYF; CDR3 DNA: TGTGCCAGCGGCGCAGACAGGGTCTCCTACGAGCAGTACTTC
J gene: TRBJ1-6; V gene: TRBV6-2/TRBV6-3; clone size: few; D gene: NA; CDR3 protein: CASSPKRNSPLHF; CDR3 DNA: TGTGCCAGCAGTCCAAAGAGGAATTCACCCCTCCACTTT
J gene: TRBJ2-7; V gene: TRBV4-1; clone size: NA; D gene: NA; CDR3 protein: CASSQVEQGPYEQYF; CDR3 DNA: TGCGCCAGCAGCCAAGTAGAACAGGGACCGTACGAGCAGTACTTC
J gene: TRBJ2-7; V gene: TRBV30; clone size: NA; D gene: TRBD2; CDR3 protein: CAWSRPRAGDAYEQYF; CDR3 DNA: TGTGCCTGGAGTCGCCCCCGGGCGGGGGACGCCTACGAGCAGTACTTC
J gene: TRBJ1-1; V gene: TRBV5-1; clone size: NA; D gene: NA; CDR3 protein: CASSLRGVNTEAFF; CDR3 DNA: TGCGCCAGCAGCCTGCGAGGGGTGAACACTGAAGCTTTCTTT
J gene: TRBJ1-4; V gene: TRBV3-1; clone size: NA; D gene: NA; CDR3 protein: CASSQRRFNEKLFF; CDR3 DNA: TGTGCCAGCAGCCAAAGGCGGTTCAATGAAAAACTGTTTTTT
J gene: TRBJ2-7; V gene: TRBV14; clone size: NA; D gene: NA; CDR3 protein: CASSQGQFIYEQYF; CDR3 DNA: TGTGCCAGCAGCCAAGGGCAGTTTATCTACGAGCAGTACTTC
J gene: TRBJ2-7; V gene: TRBV27; clone size: NA; D gene: NA; CDR3 protein: CASRPQGPPHEQYF; CDR3 DNA: TGTGCCAGCAGACCACAGGGACCCCCGCACGAGCAGTACTTC
J gene: TRBJ1-6; V gene: TRBV29-1; clone size: NA; D gene: NA; CDR3 protein: CSVESGPGSPLHF; CDR3 DNA: TGCAGCGTTGAATCAGGGCCGGGTTCACCCCTCCACTTT
J gene: TRBJ2-5; V gene: TRBV3-1; clone size: NA; D gene: TRBD2; CDR3 protein: CASSQGSAGGLQETQYF; CDR3 DNA: TGTGCCAGCAGCCAAGGATCCGCGGGGGGGCTTCAAGAGACCCAGTACTTC
J gene: TRBJ1-2; V gene: TRBV7-2; clone size: many; D gene: TRBD1; CDR3 protein: CASSPRTGGYGYTF; CDR3 DNA: TGTGCCAGCAGCCCGAGGACAGGGGGCTATGGCTACACCTTC
J gene: TRBJ2-1; V gene: TRBV6-1; clone size: NA; D gene: NA; CDR3 protein: CASSGNRVFNEQFF; CDR3 DNA: TGTGCCAGCAGTGGAAACAGGGTATTCAATGAGCAGTTCTTC
J gene: TRBJ1-5; V gene: TRBV27; clone size: NA; D gene: TRBD1; CDR3 protein: CASRFRDRAQPQHF; CDR3 DNA: TGTGCCAGCAGATTCCGGGACAGGGCTCAGCCCCAGCATTTT